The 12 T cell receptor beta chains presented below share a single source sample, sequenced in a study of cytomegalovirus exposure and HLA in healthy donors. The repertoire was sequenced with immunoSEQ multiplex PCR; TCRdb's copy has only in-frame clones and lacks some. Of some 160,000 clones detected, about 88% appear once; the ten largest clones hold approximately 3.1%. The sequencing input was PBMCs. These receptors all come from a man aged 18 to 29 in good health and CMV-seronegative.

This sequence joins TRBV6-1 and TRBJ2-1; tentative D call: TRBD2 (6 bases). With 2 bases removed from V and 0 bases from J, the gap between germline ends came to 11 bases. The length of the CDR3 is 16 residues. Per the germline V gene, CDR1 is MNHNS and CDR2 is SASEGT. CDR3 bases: TGTGCCAGCAGTGAACACTGGAGGGCCTCCTACAATGAGCAGTTCTTC. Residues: CASSEHWRASYNEQFF.

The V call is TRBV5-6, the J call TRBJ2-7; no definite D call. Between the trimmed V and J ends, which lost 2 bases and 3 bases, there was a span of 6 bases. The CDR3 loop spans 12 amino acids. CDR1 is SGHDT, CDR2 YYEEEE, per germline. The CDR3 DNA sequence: TGTGCCAGCAGCTTACGGGTCTACGAGCAGTACTTC. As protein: CASSLRVYEQYF. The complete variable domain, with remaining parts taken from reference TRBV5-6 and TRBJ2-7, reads DAGVTQSPTHLIKTRGQQVTLRCSPKSGHDTVSWYQQALGQGPQFIFQYYEEEERQRGNFPDRFSGHQFPNYSSELNVNALLLGDSALYLCASSLRVYEQYFGPGTRLTVT.

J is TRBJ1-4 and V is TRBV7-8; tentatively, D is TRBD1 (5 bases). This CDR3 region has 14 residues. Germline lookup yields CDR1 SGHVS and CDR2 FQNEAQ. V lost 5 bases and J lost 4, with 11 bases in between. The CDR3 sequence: CASSPRASNEKLFF. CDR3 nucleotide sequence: TGTGCCAGCAGCCCCAGGGCAAGTAATGAAAAACTGTTTTTT.

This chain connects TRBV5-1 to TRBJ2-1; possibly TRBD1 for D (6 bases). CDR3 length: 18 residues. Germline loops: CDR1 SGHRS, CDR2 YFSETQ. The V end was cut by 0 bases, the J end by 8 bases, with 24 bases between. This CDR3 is CASSLAIFRPGAGHEQFF. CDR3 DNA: TGCGCCAGCAGCTTGGCCATATTCAGGCCAGGGGCCGGTCATGAGCAGTTCTTC.

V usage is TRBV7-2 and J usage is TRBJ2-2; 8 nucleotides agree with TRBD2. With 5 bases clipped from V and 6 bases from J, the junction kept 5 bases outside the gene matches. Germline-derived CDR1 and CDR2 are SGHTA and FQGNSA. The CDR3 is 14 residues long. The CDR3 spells CASSTGLASGELFF. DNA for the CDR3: TGTGCCAGCAGCACCGGACTAGCATCCGGGGAGCTGTTTTTT.

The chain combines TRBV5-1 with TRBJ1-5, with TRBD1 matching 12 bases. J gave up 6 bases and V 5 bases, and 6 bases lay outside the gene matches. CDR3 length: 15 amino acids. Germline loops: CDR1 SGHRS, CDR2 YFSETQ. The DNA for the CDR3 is TGCGCCAGCAGAGCGGGACAGGGGGCCTCTCAGCCCCAGCATTTT. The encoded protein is CASRAGQGASQPQHF.

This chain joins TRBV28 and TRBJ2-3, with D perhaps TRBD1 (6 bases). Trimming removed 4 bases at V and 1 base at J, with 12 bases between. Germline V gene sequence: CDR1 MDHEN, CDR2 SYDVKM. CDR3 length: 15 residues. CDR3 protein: CASSSPRQGTDTQYF. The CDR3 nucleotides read TGTGCCAGCAGTTCACCACGACAGGGCACAGATACGCAGTATTTT.

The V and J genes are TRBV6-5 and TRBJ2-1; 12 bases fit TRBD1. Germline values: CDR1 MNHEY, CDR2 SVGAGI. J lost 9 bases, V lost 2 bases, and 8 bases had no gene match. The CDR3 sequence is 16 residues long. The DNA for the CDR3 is TGTGCCAGCAGTTACCCCGGCGGGACAGGGGGCGGTGAGCAGTTCTTC. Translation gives CASSYPGGTGGGEQFF.

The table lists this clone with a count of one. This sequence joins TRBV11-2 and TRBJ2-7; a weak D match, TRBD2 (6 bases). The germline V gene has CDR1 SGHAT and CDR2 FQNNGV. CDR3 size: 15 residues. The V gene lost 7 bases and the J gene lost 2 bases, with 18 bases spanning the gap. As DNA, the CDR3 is TGTGCCAGCACCCCCGGGGGACCGGGACCCTACGAGCAGTACTTC. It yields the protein CASTPGGPGPYEQYF.

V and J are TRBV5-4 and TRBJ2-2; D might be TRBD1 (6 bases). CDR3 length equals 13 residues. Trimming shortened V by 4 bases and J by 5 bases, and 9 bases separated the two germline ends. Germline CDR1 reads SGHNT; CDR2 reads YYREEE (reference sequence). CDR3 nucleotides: TGTGCCAGCAGCCTACAGGGAACCGGGGAGCTGTTTTTT. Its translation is CASSLQGTGELFF.

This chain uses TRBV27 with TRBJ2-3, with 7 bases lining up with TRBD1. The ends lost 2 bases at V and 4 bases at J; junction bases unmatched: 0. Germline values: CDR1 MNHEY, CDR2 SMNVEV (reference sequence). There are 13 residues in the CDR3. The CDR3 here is CASSLRGPDTQYF. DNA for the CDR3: TGTGCCAGCAGTTTAAGGGGGCCAGATACGCAGTATTTT.

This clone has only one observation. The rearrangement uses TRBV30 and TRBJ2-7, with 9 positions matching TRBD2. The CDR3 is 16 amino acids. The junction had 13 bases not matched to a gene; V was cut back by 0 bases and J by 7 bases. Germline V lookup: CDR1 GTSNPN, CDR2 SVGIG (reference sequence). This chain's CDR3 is CAWSVRAGGPLKEQYF. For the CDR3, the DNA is TGTGCCTGGAGTGTACGTGCGGGAGGGCCTTTGAAAGAGCAGTACTTC.